The TCR beta chain described here comes from a study of blood T cells in healthy people across ages. Study details: Capture by template switching was about one barcoded beta molecule per two T cells.

The use of a sample-barcoded 5' primer and a J-beta primer mix characterized a second PCR of about 7 to 12 cycles. TCRdb redid the calling of the 5' RACE reads with MiXCR, one entry per CDR3 protein. This table has over a million distinct CDR3 sequences, roughly 60% appearing once. Looked up from germline, CDR1 is LGHDT and CDR2 is YNNKEL (reference sequence). V lost 4 bases to trimming and J lost 3 bases, with 16 bases between them. The CDR3 consists of 16 residues. This receptor was obtained from a man between 18 and 29 years old in good health. The sequenced material came from blood. The chain has TRBV3-1 and TRBJ2-1; TRBD1 might be the D (6 bases). As DNA, the CDR3 is TGTGCCAGCAGCCGAGAAGGGGGATTCGACTACAATGAGCAGTTCTTC. Its translation: CASSREGGFDYNEQFF.